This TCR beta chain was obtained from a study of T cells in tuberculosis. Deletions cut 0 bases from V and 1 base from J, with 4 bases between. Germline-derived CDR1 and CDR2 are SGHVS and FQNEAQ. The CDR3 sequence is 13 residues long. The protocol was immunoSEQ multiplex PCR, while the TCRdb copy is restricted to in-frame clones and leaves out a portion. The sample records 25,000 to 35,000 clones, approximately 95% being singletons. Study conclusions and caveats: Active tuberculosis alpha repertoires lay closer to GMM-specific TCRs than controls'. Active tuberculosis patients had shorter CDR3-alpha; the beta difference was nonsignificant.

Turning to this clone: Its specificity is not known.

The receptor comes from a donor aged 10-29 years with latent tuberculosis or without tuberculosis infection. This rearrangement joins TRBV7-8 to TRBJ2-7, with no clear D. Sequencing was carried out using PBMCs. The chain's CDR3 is CASSLATSYEQYF. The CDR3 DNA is TGTGCCAGCAGCTTAGCGACATCCTACGAGCAGTACTTC.